What follows describes a single T cell receptor (beta chain). Its antigen remains unidentified. This record comes from a study of T cell clones after liver transplantation. Study context: TCRbeta sequencing after a pre-transplant mixed lymphocyte reaction identified graft-donor-reactive clones, later tracked in post-transplant blood. As an antigen-independent comparator, third-party-reactive TCRbeta sequences came from pre-transplant mixed lymphocyte reactions. At least one year of complete immunosuppression withdrawal without enzymes over twice normal defined tolerance.

Study observations and caveats: In most of the 8 subjects, circulating graft-donor-reactive CD4 TCRbeta sequences fell significantly after transplant.

Sequencing used immunoSEQ multiplex PCR; TCRdb keeps in-frame clones, though not all of them. The repertoire consists of roughly 97,000 clones, with roughly four fifths occurring once and the leading ten covering around 0.97%. The TCR comes from a human donor who received a liver transplant. Source: CD4+ T cells from blood, taken before liver transplant.

CDR3 residues: CASSLEGTGWNTEAFF. Here the CDR3 DNA reads TGTGCCAGCAGCTTAGAGGGGACAGGATGGAACACTGAAGCTTTCTTT. The gene calls are TRBV7-9 and TRBJ1-1; the match to TRBD1 covers 8 bases. Trimming cost V 1 base and J 1 base; bases outside gene matches: 5. This CDR3 contains 16 residues. Germline CDR1 SEHNR, CDR2 FQNEAQ (reference sequence).